This entry concerns a single T cell receptor beta chain. Its antigen remains unidentified. Through a sample-barcoded 5' primer and a J-beta primer mix, a second PCR was run for roughly 7 to 11 cycles. Every cDNA molecule carried a tag from a template-switch adaptor bearing 12 random nucleotides. Each single sample gave us at least 2.5 million CDR3-containing paired-end reads. Via MiXCR, TCRdb re-called the 5' RACE reads, giving one row per CDR3 protein. The data hold 1 million or so distinct CDR3 sequences, with 45% observed a single time. This specimen belongs to a study of blood T cells in healthy people across ages. Study-wide results and limits: More naive CD4+ cells and higher diversity were found in long-lived than in aged donors. Per-million-T-cell TCR beta diversity fell roughly linearly with age.

V lost 10 bases and J lost 9, with 18 bases in between. This CDR3 spans 12 amino acids. Germline V gives CDR1 SGHRS, CDR2 YFSETQ. Sample: blood. This TCR was sampled from a woman aged 60-70 years in good health. V usage is TRBV5-1 and J usage is TRBJ2-3; D is undetermined. In DNA form, the CDR3 reads TGCGCCGGCAACTTGGATCTGGGGACGCAGTATTTT. Its protein product is CAGNLDLGTQYF.